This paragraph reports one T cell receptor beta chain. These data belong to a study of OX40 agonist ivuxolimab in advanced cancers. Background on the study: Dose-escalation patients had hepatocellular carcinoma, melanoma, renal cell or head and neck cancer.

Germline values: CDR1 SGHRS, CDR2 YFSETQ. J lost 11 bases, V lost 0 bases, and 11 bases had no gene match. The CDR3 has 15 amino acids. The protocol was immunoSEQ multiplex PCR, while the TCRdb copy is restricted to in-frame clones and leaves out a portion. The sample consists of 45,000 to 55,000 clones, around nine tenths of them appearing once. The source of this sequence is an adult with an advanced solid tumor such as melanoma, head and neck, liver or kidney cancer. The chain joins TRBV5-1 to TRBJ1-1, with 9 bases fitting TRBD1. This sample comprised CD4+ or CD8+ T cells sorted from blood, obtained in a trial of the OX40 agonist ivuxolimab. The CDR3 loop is CASSLGLTGGYGAFF. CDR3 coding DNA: TGCGCCAGCAGCTTGGGGTTGACAGGGGGTTACGGGGCTTTCTTT.